The 16 T cell receptor beta chains listed next were all sequenced from one sample in a study of regulatory T cells in long-lasting Graves disease. Construction of the TCR beta libraries employed iRepertoire HTBI primers in conjunction with Arm-PCR of CDR3 regions. Using its own MiXCR run on the multiplex PCR reads, TCRdb lists one record per CDR3 protein. The table shows 400,000 to 600,000 distinct CDR3 sequences, with about 22% occurring only once. Sample time point: persistent/refractory GD, antithyroid drugs over 5 years with positive TRAb. Extracted PBMC RNA gave rise to the TCR library. Here the sequenced sample was peripheral blood mononuclear cells (PBMCs), taken when the disease was refractory, from a patient treated with antithyroid drugs. All receptors come from a female donor with Graves disease.

This clonotype was counted between two and nine times. CDR3 sequence (DNA): TGTGCCAGCAGGGGGGCACCGAACACTGAAGCTTTCTTT. Its protein is CASRGAPNTEAFF. The rearrangement uses TRBV25-1 and TRBJ1-1; possible D gene TRBD1, 6 bases. The CDR3 is made up of 13 amino acids. Germline V gene sequence: CDR1 MGHDK, CDR2 SYGVNS. V was trimmed by 6 bases and J by 1 base, leaving 9 bases between them. The complete variable domain, with remaining parts taken from reference TRBV25-1 and TRBJ1-1, reads EADIYQTPRYLVIGTGKKITLECSQTMGHDKMYWYQQDPGMELHLIHYSYGVNSTEKGDLSSESTVSRIRTEHFPLTLESARPSHTSQYLCASRGAPNTEAFFGQGTRLTVV.

This clonotype turned up a few times. This may be a read error: a much more frequent sequence differs by one nucleotide. The rearrangement uses TRBV2 and TRBJ1-1; D gene unclear. The CDR3 runs to 13 residues. CDR1 is SNHLY, CDR2 FYNNEI, per germline. The CDR3, as DNA: TGTGCCACCAGTTTGACTACGAACACTGAAGCTTTCTTT. Protein sequence: CATSLTTNTEAFF.

This clonotype was seen at least ten times. The chain is built from TRBV30 and TRBJ2-5, with D unresolved. CDR3 length: 12 residues. The V gene's germline CDR1 is GTSNPN and CDR2 SVGIG (reference sequence). With 4 bases removed from V and 5 bases from J, the gap between germline ends came to 11 bases. Here the CDR3 reads CAWKVYGETQYF. DNA for the CDR3: TGTGCCTGGAAAGTATACGGGGAGACCCAGTACTTC.

Notes on this clonotype: Given a far larger clone just one base away, this is likely a sequencing read error. V and J are TRBV7-9 and TRBJ2-7; no definite D call. The CDR3 runs to 11 residues. The germline V gene has CDR1 SEHNR and CDR2 FQNEAQ (reference sequence). In DNA, the CDR3 is TGTGCCAGCAACTTAGGCTACGAGCAGTACTTC. The encoded protein is CASNLGYEQYF.

This clonotype was detected many times. The chain carries TRBV6-1 and TRBJ1-2; D is undetermined. The CDR3 consists of 12 residues. V lost 6 bases, J lost 3 bases, and 8 bases lay in between. Germline assignment: CDR1 MNHNS and CDR2 SASEGT. The CDR3 nucleotides read TGTGCCAGCAGGGGGATTCACTATGGCTACACCTTC. Amino acids: CASRGIHYGYTF.

The table lists this clonotype with many counts. The rearrangement uses TRBV5-1 and TRBJ1-5; D possibly corresponds to TRBD1 (5 bases). The germline V and J ends were trimmed by 5 bases and 5 bases, with 17 bases remaining between them. This CDR3 is 15 amino acids long. Per the germline V gene, CDR1 is SGHRS and CDR2 is YFSETQ. The DNA of the CDR3 is TGCGCCAGCAGTCCCGGCAGGGAAGGAGATCAGCCCCAGCATTTT. Its translation: CASSPGREGDQPQHF.

This chain joins TRBV6-1 and TRBJ2-2; 7 bases match TRBD2. The J segment lost 3 bases and the V segment lost 6 bases, leaving 4 bases of the junction unmatched. The V gene's germline CDR1 is MNHNS and CDR2 SASEGT. The CDR3 loop spans 14 amino acids. CDR3 nucleotides: TGTGCCAGCAGCCAGGCGGGGGACACCGGGGAGCTGTTTTTT. This gives the protein CASSQAGDTGELFF.

Here the CDR3 reads CASRTGQGSQETQYF. The CDR3, as DNA: TGTGCCAGCAGAACGGGACAGGGGAGTCAAGAGACCCAGTACTTC. The rearrangement links TRBV5-5 to TRBJ2-5; 10 nucleotides match TRBD1. CDR1 SGHKS and CDR2 YYEKEE come from the germline V gene (reference sequence). V dropped 5 bases and J dropped 2; count of bases not matched to a gene: 6. The CDR3 covers 15 residues.

This clonotype was observed at least ten times. The gene calls are TRBV6-1 and TRBJ2-5; weak D call: TRBD2 (6 bases). The CDR3 totals 16 residues. V was shortened by 6 bases and J by 5 bases, with 22 bases between the two germline ends. Germline CDR1 and CDR2: MNHNS and SASEGT. The CDR3 nucleotides are TGTGCCAGCAGCATGCAGGCTGGATCCCGGGGGGAGACCCAGTACTTC. It specifies CASSMQAGSRGETQYF.

The chain uses TRBV5-6 and TRBJ2-7; maybe TRBD2 (5 bases). Per germline, CDR1 SGHDT and CDR2 YYEEEE. Trimming left V 4 bases short and J 1 base short, with 9 bases between. The CDR3 is 13 residues long. DNA for the CDR3: TGTGCCAGCAGCACCGGGATGTCCTACGAGCAGTACTTC. Translated: CASSTGMSYEQYF.

About this clonotype itself: This clone may be a read error of a much larger clone one base away. The V gene is TRBV6-2 or TRBV6-3, the J gene TRBJ1-3; perhaps TRBD1 as D (5 bases). Looked up from germline, CDR1 is MNHEY and CDR2 is SVGEGT. This CDR3 comprises 14 residues. V was clipped by 10 bases and J by 4 bases, with 17 bases between them. CDR3 coding DNA: TGTGCCAACAGGCTCTCGTTCGGCGGAAACACCATATATTTT. It yields the protein CANRLSFGGNTIYF.

This clonotype was recorded at least ten times. The chain recombines TRBV12-3 or TRBV12-4 with TRBJ2-7; 8 bases are shared with TRBD1. V trimming: 5 bases; J trimming: 2 bases; junction bases outside the gene matches: 11. The CDR3 is 16 residues long. The DNA of the CDR3 is TGTGCCAGCAGTCCCAGTCCCGGGACAGGAACCTACGAGCAGTACTTC. It encodes CASSPSPGTGTYEQYF.

This clonotype came up a few times. V usage is TRBV6-4 and J usage is TRBJ2-4; 9 nucleotides align to TRBD1. The CDR3 spans 14 residues. The germline V gene encodes CDR1 MRHNA and CDR2 SNTAGT. V dropped 8 bases and J dropped 3; count of bases not matched to a gene: 5. This chain's CDR3 is CASDRGYDKNIQYF. As DNA, the CDR3 is TGTGCCAGCGACAGGGGGTATGACAAAAACATTCAGTACTTC.

Only a few counts were recorded for this clonotype. This rearrangement joins TRBV6-2 or TRBV6-3 to TRBJ1-2; a weak D match, TRBD1 (5 bases). The ends were cut back, 10 bases at V and 4 bases at J, with 19 bases in the middle. Germline CDR1 reads MNHEY; CDR2 reads SVGEGT. CDR3 length equals 14 residues. The CDR3 nucleotides read TGTGCCACCCACTTCAGGGAGGAGGGCTATGGCTACACCTTC. This translates into CATHFREEGYGYTF.

This rearrangement joins TRBV14 to TRBJ1-2, with 7 bases aligning to TRBD1. Losses at the gene ends were 5 bases for V and 6 bases for J; bases not matched to a gene: 6. Germline V gene data show CDR1 as SGHDN and CDR2 as FVKESK. CDR3 size: 13 residues. CDR3 loop: CASSTTGLNGYTF. The CDR3 bases are TGTGCCAGCAGCACGACAGGGCTGAATGGCTACACCTTC.

The rearrangement links TRBV10-3 to TRBJ2-7; tentatively, D is TRBD1 or TRBD2 (5 bases each). Germline-derived CDR1 and CDR2 are ENHRY and SYGVKD. The germline V and J ends were trimmed by 2 bases and 6 bases, with 23 bases remaining between them. This CDR3 is 17 amino acids long. CDR3 sequence: CAISETTTGTALGEQYF. The CDR3 nucleotides are TGTGCCATCAGTGAGACAACAACCGGGACCGCATTAGGCGAGCAGTACTTC.